This T cell receptor (beta chain) derives from a study of tumor T cells in aggressive B-cell lymphoma. This CDR3 is built from 14 residues. Measured with immunoSEQ multiplex PCR; TCRdb has only the in-frame clones, and not every one. Found here are 6,200 or so clones, approximately 86% of them singletons; the top ten hold approximately 2.8%. Sequenced sample: tumor tissue. The clonotype originates from an adult with diffuse large B cell lymphoma. Some clones in this sample may be carry-over from other donors' samples. V and J are TRBV21-1 and TRBJ2-5; the D call in the table, TRBD1, was not verified against the DNA. TRBV21-1 is labeled a pseudogene. CDR3 in amino acids: CASSKEAGEETQYF. In DNA form, the CDR3 reads TGTGCCAGCAGCAAAGAAGCAGGGGAAGAGACCCAGTACTTC.